A single sample is the source of the 27 T cell receptor beta chains below, sequenced in a study of blood T cell repertoires in COVID-19. Here immunoSEQ multiplex PCR was the method, and the copy in TCRdb shows in-frame clones only, minus some. This table has about 280,000 clones, 70% to 90% appearing once. Sample: peripheral blood. These receptors all come from a woman in her seventies with acute or convalescent COVID-19.

This chain connects TRBV3-1 (or the pseudogene TRBV3-2) to TRBJ1-2, with 7 nucleotides matching TRBD1. The CDR3 length is 17 residues. Unmatched junction bases numbered 16, after V lost 5 bases and J lost 4 bases. Germline lookup yields CDR1 LGHDT and CDR2 YNNKEL (reference sequence). The CDR3 coding sequence is TGTGCCAGCAGCGACCCCGGTAGAGGGGGCTCCTTCTATGGCTACACCTTC. It codes for CASSDPGRGGSFYGYTF.

The chain couples TRBV5-1 to TRBJ2-1; 8 bases match TRBD2. The V and J ends lost 4 bases and 4 bases, in that order; junction bases with no gene match: 13. Germline V gene data show CDR1 as SGHRS and CDR2 as YFSETQ. The CDR3 has 17 residues. CDR3 in amino acids: CASSPSGVSGGYNEQFF. The CDR3 DNA reads as TGCGCCAGCAGCCCCTCGGGTGTGAGCGGGGGTTACAATGAGCAGTTCTTC.

The chain employs TRBV5-1 and TRBJ2-7, with 10 nucleotides matching TRBD1. Germline V gene data show CDR1 as SGHRS and CDR2 as YFSETQ. This CDR3 contains 14 residues. J gave up 6 bases and V 1 base, and 4 bases lay outside the gene matches. CDR3 in DNA: TGCGCCAGCAGCTTGCAGACAGGGGGCGGCGAGCAGTACTTC. It codes for CASSLQTGGGEQYF.

CDR3 protein: CASSREGPFGYTF. The CDR3 DNA sequence: TGTGCCAGCAGCCGGGAGGGCCCTTTTGGCTACACCTTC. V is TRBV3-1 (or the pseudogene TRBV3-2) and J is TRBJ1-2; D ambiguous. The CDR3 consists of 13 residues. Trimming took off 4 bases at V and 7 bases at J, with 13 bases between the two ends. CDR1 and CDR2 from the germline V gene are LGHDT and YNNKEL (reference sequence).

In this sample, this clone turned up once. J is TRBJ1-5 and V is TRBV7-9; no firm D call. The CDR3 length is 15 residues. Germline CDR1 reads SEHNR; CDR2 reads FQNEAQ (reference sequence). Between the trimmed V and J ends, which lost 4 bases and 1 base, there was a span of 11 bases. The CDR3 nucleotides are TGTGCCAGCAGCTCCGACGGGAGGAGCAATCAGCCCCAGCATTTT. Residues: CASSSDGRSNQPQHF. The full variable domain, its missing parts supplied by reference TRBV7-9 and TRBJ1-5, is DTGVSQNPRHKITKRGQNVTFRCDPISEHNRLYWYRQTLGQGPEFLTYFQNEAQLEKSRLLSDRFSAERPKGSFSTLEIQRTEQGDSAMYLCASSSDGRSNQPQHFGDGTRLSIL.

The chain recombines TRBV19 with TRBJ2-3; D not resolved. Looked up from germline, CDR1 is LNHDA and CDR2 is SQIVND (reference sequence). The length of the CDR3 is 11 residues. Trimming removed 10 bases from V and 6 bases from J, with 11 bases in between. This CDR3 reads CATIKEDTQYF. The CDR3 DNA is TGTGCCACTATAAAGGAGGATACGCAGTATTTT.

The chain uses TRBV11-2 and TRBJ2-1; possible D gene TRBD1, 6 bases. The germline gives CDR1 SGHAT, CDR2 FQNNGV. V gave up 6 bases and J gave up 0 bases, with 15 bases separating them. The CDR3 length is 16 residues. CDR3 amino acids: CASSSTSGDSYNEQFF. The DNA for the CDR3 is TGTGCCAGCAGTTCCACCTCAGGGGACTCCTACAATGAGCAGTTCTTC. The whole variable domain, filled in from reference TRBV11-2 and TRBJ2-1, reads EAGVAQSPRYKIIEKRQSVAFWCNPISGHATLYWYQQILGQGPKLLIQFQNNGVVDDSQLPKDRFSAERLKGVDSTLKIQPAKLEDSAVYLCASSSTSGDSYNEQFFGPGTRLTVL.

The V and J genes are TRBV6-5 and TRBJ1-2; 7 positions match TRBD1. Trimming took 6 bases from V and 4 from J; bases not matched to a gene: 5. The CDR3 is made up of 13 amino acids. Germline assignment: CDR1 MNHEY and CDR2 SVGAGI. In DNA, the CDR3 is TGTGCCAGCAGGCGACAGGGAGTCTATGGCTACACCTTC. It is translated as CASRRQGVYGYTF.

This chain connects TRBV2 to TRBJ2-7; maybe TRBD2 (6 bases). The CDR3 covers 13 residues. The germline V gene encodes CDR1 SNHLY and CDR2 FYNNEI. V was trimmed by 4 bases and J by 4 bases, leaving 11 bases between them. This chain's CDR3 is CASSGGLPYEQYF. Written as DNA, the CDR3 is TGTGCCAGCAGTGGGGGACTGCCATACGAGCAGTACTTC.

The chain links TRBV5-8 to TRBJ2-5, with TRBD1 identical over 10 bases. This CDR3 region has 14 residues. The V segment lost 3 bases and the J segment 2 bases; nucleotides outside the gene matches: 1. In germline, CDR1 is SGHTS, CDR2 YDEGEE. CDR3 bases: TGTGCCAGCAGCTCGGGACAGGGGCAAGAGACCCAGTACTTC. Translation: CASSSGQGQETQYF.

The rearrangement uses TRBV12-3 or TRBV12-4 and TRBJ2-1; 9 nucleotides line up with TRBD2. With V trimmed by 2 bases and J by 10 bases, 0 bases remained unmatched. The CDR3 is made up of 12 amino acids. The CDR3 sequence is CASSLLAGEQFF. The CDR3 bases are TGTGCCAGCAGTTTACTAGCGGGAGAGCAGTTCTTC.

This clone was seen a single time. The chain has TRBV4-1 and TRBJ2-3, with D possibly being TRBD2 (6 bases). The germline gives CDR1 MGHRA, CDR2 YSYEKL. V lost 1 base to trimming and J lost 2 bases, with 13 bases between them. The CDR3 loop spans 16 amino acids. Written as DNA, the CDR3 is TGCGCCAGCAGCCAAGGACTAGTGGGGACCACAGATACGCAGTATTTT. Its translation: CASSQGLVGTTDTQYF.

This clone was seen once. The V and J genes are TRBV12-5 and TRBJ1-6; TRBD1 matches at 7 bases. V gave up 6 bases and J gave up 8 bases; unmatched junction bases: 7. This CDR3 comprises 14 residues. The germline CDR1 and CDR2 sequences are LGHNT and FRNRAP. The CDR3 nucleotides are TGTGCTAGTGGGACGGACAGGCGTCATTCACCCCTCCACTTT. Translated: CASGTDRRHSPLHF.

The V call is TRBV28, the J call TRBJ2-2; D may be TRBD1 (6 bases). Germline assignment: CDR1 MDHEN and CDR2 SYDVKM. The ends were cut back, 6 bases at V and 5 bases at J, with 7 bases in the middle. This CDR3 is 12 amino acids long. The CDR3 loop reads CASRQGTGELFF. The DNA of the CDR3 is TGTGCCAGCAGACAGGGTACCGGGGAGCTGTTTTTT.

The rearrangement uses TRBV18 and TRBJ1-2, with TRBD1 matching over 8 bases. The CDR3 extends over 15 amino acids. V was pared by 2 bases and J by 8 bases, with 10 bases of the junction left unmatched. CDR1 KGHSH and CDR2 LQKENI come from the germline V gene. This CDR3 reads CASSPLGQELLGYTF. For the CDR3, the DNA is TGTGCCAGCTCACCATTGGGACAGGAGCTGCTCGGCTACACCTTC.

This clone has only one observation. This chain links TRBV3-1 (or the pseudogene TRBV3-2) with TRBJ2-7; unclear D gene. CDR1 LGHDT and CDR2 YNNKEL come from the germline V gene (reference sequence). The CDR3 sequence is 15 residues long. V was cut by 0 bases and J by 2 bases, with 11 bases left in between. CDR3 loop: CASSQDLGGTYEQYF. CDR3 nucleotide sequence: TGTGCCAGCAGCCAAGATCTTGGCGGAACCTACGAGCAGTACTTC.

V is TRBV2 and J is TRBJ1-1, with D perhaps matching TRBD1 (5 bases). This CDR3 is 14 amino acids long. Looked up from germline, CDR1 is SNHLY and CDR2 is FYNNEI. The V end was cut by 6 bases, the J end by 4 bases, with 15 bases between. CDR3 sequence (DNA): TGTGCCAGCAGAGCTACTGGGGGGACCACTGAAGCTTTCTTT. The encoded protein is CASRATGGTTEAFF.

The chain uses TRBV7-3 and TRBJ1-1; TRBD1 aligns across 9 bases. CDR1 is SGHTA and CDR2 is FQGTGA in the germline V gene. V was pared by 1 base and J by 4 bases, with 4 bases of the junction left unmatched. There are 15 residues in the CDR3. CDR3 sequence: CASSLKQGAGTEAFF. The CDR3 nucleotides are TGTGCCAGCAGCTTAAAACAGGGGGCCGGCACTGAAGCTTTCTTT.

The chain joins TRBV15 to TRBJ2-3; tentatively, D is TRBD1 (5 bases). The CDR3 is made up of 16 amino acids. The V gene's germline CDR1 is LNHNV and CDR2 YYDKDF (reference sequence). Trimming took off 3 bases at V and 0 bases at J, with 13 bases between the two ends. The CDR3 loop reads CATSSYYRPSTDTQYF. The CDR3 coding sequence is TGTGCCACCAGCAGCTACTACAGGCCTAGCACAGATACGCAGTATTTT.

The chain carries TRBV5-1 and TRBJ2-5; D ambiguous. The germline V gene encodes CDR1 SGHRS and CDR2 YFSETQ. The CDR3 runs to 13 residues. V shed 4 bases and J shed 4 bases, with 11 bases lying between them. The CDR3 is CASSIASRETQYF. In DNA form, the CDR3 reads TGCGCCAGCAGCATAGCTAGTAGAGAGACCCAGTACTTC.

The chain has TRBV30 and TRBJ2-3; tentative D call: TRBD2 (5 bases). The V end lost 4 bases, the J end lost 5 bases, and 13 bases lay between the germline ends. The V gene's germline CDR1 is GTSNPN and CDR2 SVGIG (reference sequence). The CDR3 extends over 13 amino acids. CDR3 amino acids: CAWNPSSKDTQYF. CDR3 coding DNA: TGTGCCTGGAATCCTAGCTCTAAAGATACGCAGTATTTT.

The V gene is TRBV7-2, the J gene TRBJ1-1; D ambiguous. V lost 3 bases to trimming and J lost 2 bases, with 7 bases between them. The CDR3 is 13 amino acids. The V gene's germline CDR1 is SGHTA and CDR2 FQGNSA. CDR3 bases: TGTGCCAGCAGCTTCAGCGGAAACACTGAAGCTTTCTTT. It yields the protein CASSFSGNTEAFF.

The V and J genes are TRBV30 and TRBJ2-2, with no clear D. The germline V gene encodes CDR1 GTSNPN and CDR2 SVGIG (reference sequence). V lost 4 bases, J lost 4 bases, and 7 bases lay in between. CDR3 size: 12 residues. The chain's CDR3 is CAWTLGTGELFF. The CDR3 DNA is TGTGCCTGGACCCTCGGCACCGGGGAGCTGTTTTTT.

The genes are TRBV6-5 and TRBJ1-1, with D tentatively TRBD1 (5 bases). CDR3 length: 14 amino acids. The germline V gene encodes CDR1 MNHEY and CDR2 SVGAGI. Between the trimmed V and J ends, which lost 5 bases and 3 bases, there was a span of 13 bases. The CDR3 region is CASSLLGGDTEAFF. The CDR3 DNA reads TGTGCCAGCAGTCTACTTGGAGGGGACACTGAAGCTTTCTTT.

This clone was found once. The gene calls are TRBV3-1 (or the pseudogene TRBV3-2) and TRBJ2-6, with 9 bases matching TRBD1. This CDR3 has 20 residues. Per the germline V gene, CDR1 is LGHDT and CDR2 is YNNKEL (reference sequence). J was trimmed by 0 bases and V by 4 bases; bases with no gene match: 13. The CDR3 reads CASSPYGLDRGYSGANVLTF. As DNA, the CDR3 is TGTGCCAGCAGCCCCTACGGGTTGGACAGGGGATACTCTGGGGCCAACGTCCTGACTTTC.

CDR3 coding DNA: TGTGCCAGCAGCCGAGACACAGATACGCAGTATTTT. Amino acids: CASSRDTDTQYF. This sequence joins TRBV13 and TRBJ2-3; D gene ambiguous. Germline-derived CDR1 and CDR2 are PRHDT and FYEKMQ (reference sequence). This CDR3 contains 12 residues. Trimming took 5 bases from V and 2 from J, leaving 5 bases between them.

This chain links TRBV6-1 with TRBJ2-2; TRBD2 agrees at 8 bases. V lost 3 bases and J lost 0; bases outside the gene matches: 6. The germline gives CDR1 MNHNS, CDR2 SASEGT. The CDR3 covers 17 residues. DNA of the CDR3: TGTGCCAGCAGTGAGAGGAGCGGGGGAGCGAACACCGGGGAGCTGTTTTTT. It is translated as CASSERSGGANTGELFF.